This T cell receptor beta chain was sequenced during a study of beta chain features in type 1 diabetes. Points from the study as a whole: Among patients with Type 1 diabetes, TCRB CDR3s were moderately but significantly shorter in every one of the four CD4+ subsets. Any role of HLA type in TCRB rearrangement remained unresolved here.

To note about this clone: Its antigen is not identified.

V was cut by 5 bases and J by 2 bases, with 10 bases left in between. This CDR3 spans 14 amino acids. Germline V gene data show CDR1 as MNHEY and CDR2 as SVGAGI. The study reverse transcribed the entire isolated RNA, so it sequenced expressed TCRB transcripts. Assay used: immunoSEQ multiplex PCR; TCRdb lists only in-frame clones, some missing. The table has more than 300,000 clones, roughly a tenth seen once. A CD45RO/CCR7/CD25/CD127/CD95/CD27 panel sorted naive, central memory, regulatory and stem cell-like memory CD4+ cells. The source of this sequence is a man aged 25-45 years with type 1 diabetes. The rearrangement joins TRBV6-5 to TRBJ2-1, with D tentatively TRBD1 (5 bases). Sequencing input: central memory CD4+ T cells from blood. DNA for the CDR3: TGTGCCAGCAGTCGGACAAGCCCCTACAATGAGCAGTTCTTC. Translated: CASSRTSPYNEQFF.